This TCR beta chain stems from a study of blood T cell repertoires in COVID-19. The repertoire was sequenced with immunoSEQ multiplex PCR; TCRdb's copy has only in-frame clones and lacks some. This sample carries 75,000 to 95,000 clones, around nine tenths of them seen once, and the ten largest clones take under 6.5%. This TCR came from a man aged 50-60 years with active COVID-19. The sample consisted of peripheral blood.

The CDR3 protein is CASSPQTSGAYNEQFF. The DNA of the CDR3 is TGTGCCAGCAGCCCGCAAACTAGCGGGGCCTACAATGAGCAGTTCTTC. J is TRBJ2-1 and V is TRBV7-3; the match to TRBD2 covers 10 bases. CDR1 and CDR2 from the germline V gene are SGHTA and FQGTGA. This CDR3 is 16 amino acids long. Germline trimming cut 5 bases from V and 2 bases from J; bases unmatched to any gene: 6.